This T cell receptor beta chain is drawn from a study of T cells in Graves' hyperthyroidism and ophthalmopathy. Study in general: Peripheral blood was collected at initial diagnosis, before any treatment.

Newly diagnosed hyperthyroidism, duration under 2 months, in patients aged 18 to 65. This clonotype was counted at least ten times. What it recognizes is unknown. General study points: Most thyroid-expanded clonotypes above 0.001 were also found in blood.

Looked up from germline, CDR1 is DFQATT and CDR2 is SNEGSKA (reference sequence). There are 12 residues in the CDR3. RNA transcripts gave rise to amplified TCR beta CDR3 regions. TCR CDR3 regions were first amplified by RT-PCR with HTBI primers. TCRdb reanalysed the multiplex PCR reads using MiXCR and keeps one entry per CDR3 protein. The table has 700,000 to 850,000 distinct CDR3 sequences, over 35% seen once. Sequencing was carried out using blood. The rearrangement joins TRBV20-1 to TRBJ1-1; 8 positions match TRBD1. This TCR was recovered from a woman aged 40 to 55 with Graves' hyperthyroidism. The CDR3 sequence: CSVLQGDTEAFF. The CDR3, as DNA: TGCAGCGTATTACAGGGGGACACTGAAGCTTTCTTT.